The rows below give T cell receptor beta chains drawn from one sample of a study of blood T cells in healthy people across ages. From the 5' RACE reads, TCRdb called clonotypes with MiXCR, one entry per CDR3 protein. This table has approximately 1,700,000 distinct CDR3 sequences, roughly two fifths appearing once. Sequencing input: blood. These receptor sequences come from a human donor in good health. Both conserved end residues are part of each CDR3. Each record gives: D gene, J gene, V gene, clone size, CDR3 protein, CDR3 DNA. A D gene is named only where the DNA matches it firmly. A clone size is listed for some rows: how often the clone was seen (once, few, many), or a class if it is expanded.

>NA|TRBJ1-1|TRBV7-9|few
CASSTWRDGEAFF
TGTGCCAGCAGCACCTGGAGGGACGGAGAAGCTTTCTTT
>NA|TRBJ2-5|TRBV15|NA
CATSRGQGGGEQYF
TGTGCCACCAGCAGAGGACAGGGCGGGGGTGAGCAGTACTTC
>NA|TRBJ2-1|TRBV20-1|few
CSVSPGVDNEQFF
TGCAGTGTTTCTCCGGGGGTCGACAATGAGCAGTTCTTC
>TRBD1|TRBJ1-5|TRBV28|NA
CASSVKLSGDRELMFSNQPQHF
TGTGCCAGCAGTGTGAAACTCTCGGGGGACAGGGAACTAATGTTTAGCAATCAGCCCCAGCATTTT
>NA|TRBJ1-1|TRBV9|NA
CASNLGNAEAFF
TGTGCCAGCAATTTAGGGAACGCTGAAGCTTTCTTT
>TRBD2|TRBJ2-2|TRBV20-1|NA
CSASKGLDTGELFF
TGCAGTGCTTCGAAGGGACTAGACACCGGGGAGCTGTTTTTT
>NA|TRBJ1-2|TRBV12-3/TRBV12-4|few
CASRSGGRNYGYTF
TGTGCCAGCAGGTCAGGAGGCAGAAACTATGGCTACACCTTC
>NA|TRBJ1-5|TRBV9|once
CASSTSDSPYSNQPQHF
TGTGCCAGCAGCACCTCGGACAGTCCGTATAGCAATCAGCCCCAGCATTTT
>NA|TRBJ2-6|TRBV5-1|few
CASSLASPSGANVLTF
TGCGCCAGCAGCTTAGCCTCCCCCTCTGGGGCCAACGTCCTGACTTTC
>NA|TRBJ1-6|TRBV30|NA
CAWSVPIGLGEIANSPLHF
TGTGCCTGGAGTGTCCCAATAGGACTGGGGGAGATCGCTAATTCACCCCTCCACTTT